One sample yielded the 15 T cell receptor beta chains listed below, sequenced in a study of cytomegalovirus exposure and HLA in healthy donors (TCRdb year 2017). Libraries were built with the immunoSEQ multiplex PCR assay. For the multiplex PCR, a mixture combining 60 forward primers for TCR Vbeta segments and 13 reverse primers for TCR Jbeta segments was used. The immuneACCESS repertoire file appears here via TCRdb, limited to in-frame rearrangements. These files lack a portion of the clones; in checked studies, under half of the deficit traces to unresolved V genes, and the cause of the others is not known. A total of 150,000 to 200,000 clones appear in this sample, 70% to 85% of them only once. The ten largest clones capture under 5% of the sample. Sequenced: PBMCs. The receptor set was obtained from a man aged 18 to 35 in good health and CMV-seronegative.

The chain carries TRBV10-3 and TRBJ2-5; D remains ambiguous. The CDR3 spans 12 residues. Deletions cut 4 bases from V and 4 bases from J, with 7 bases between. The V gene's germline CDR1 is ENHRY and CDR2 SYGVKD. The CDR3 bases are TGTGCCATCAGTGCGGTCTCAGAGACCCAGTACTTC. Translation: CAISAVSETQYF.

V usage is TRBV28 and J usage is TRBJ2-2; 11 nucleotides match TRBD2. This CDR3 comprises 17 residues. CDR1 and CDR2 (germline): MDHEN, SYDVKM. The V gene end was trimmed by 7 bases and the J gene end by 2 bases; junction bases not matched to a gene: 9. As DNA, the CDR3 is TGTGCCAGCACAGCACCGGGACTAGCGGTAAACACCGGGGAGCTGTTTTTT. Translation gives CASTAPGLAVNTGELFF.

The CDR3: CASSPFGQGSSYNEQFF. CDR3 nucleotides: TGTGCCAGCTCACCATTTGGACAGGGAAGCTCCTACAATGAGCAGTTCTTC. The V and J genes are TRBV18 and TRBJ2-1; 8 bases match TRBD1. Germline V gives CDR1 KGHSH, CDR2 LQKENI. This CDR3 is built from 17 residues. The V segment lost 2 bases and the J segment 0 bases; nucleotides outside the gene matches: 6.

The chain recombines TRBV9 with TRBJ1-2; D gene uncertain. The CDR3 runs 15 residues. With 5 bases removed from V and 6 bases from J, the gap between germline ends came to 20 bases. Germline loops: CDR1 SGDLS, CDR2 YYNGEE. CDR3 residues: CASSPGPFKIHGYTF. Written as DNA, the CDR3 is TGTGCCAGCAGTCCTGGGCCTTTCAAGATCCATGGCTACACCTTC.

V is TRBV7-9 and J is TRBJ1-5; 11 bases align to TRBD1. The CDR3 is 18 amino acids. J was trimmed by 2 bases and V by 5 bases; bases with no gene match: 11. In germline, CDR1 is SEHNR, CDR2 FQNEAQ (reference sequence). CDR3 amino acids: CASSPLGQGVWGNQPQHF. The CDR3 DNA is TGTGCCAGCAGCCCCCTGGGACAGGGGGTATGGGGCAATCAGCCCCAGCATTTT.

The V and J genes are TRBV15 and TRBJ2-3, with 8 bases that match TRBD1. From germline, CDR1 is LNHNV and CDR2 YYDKDF (reference sequence). The CDR3 sequence is 15 residues long. The V and J ends lost 0 bases and 3 bases, in that order; junction bases with no gene match: 2. In DNA form, the CDR3 reads TGTGCCACCAGCAGAGAGCGACAGGGGACAGATACGCAGTATTTT. Translated, it gives CATSRERQGTDTQYF.

This clone has just a few counts. The V and J genes are TRBV27 and TRBJ2-7, with unresolved D. In germline, CDR1 is MNHEY, CDR2 SMNVEV (reference sequence). With 0 bases removed from V and 0 bases from J, the gap between germline ends came to 6 bases. The length of the CDR3 is 14 residues. The CDR3 region has the DNA TGTGCCAGCAGTTTATCGGCCAGCTCCTACGAGCAGTACTTC. It is translated as CASSLSASSYEQYF.

J is TRBJ2-6 and V is TRBV9, with TRBD1 matching over 9 bases. Germline CDR1 and CDR2: SGDLS and YYNGEE. V lost 5 bases to trimming and J lost 0 bases; unmatched junction nucleotides: 3. The CDR3 loop spans 16 amino acids. The CDR3 here is CASSGQGNSGANVLTF. CDR3 nucleotides: TGTGCCAGCAGTGGACAGGGGAACTCTGGGGCCAACGTCCTGACTTTC.

Only one count was recorded for this clone. The chain links TRBV10-3 to TRBJ2-3; D might be TRBD2 (6 bases). V dropped 10 bases and J dropped 2 bases, with 16 bases sitting between them. The CDR3 sequence is 14 residues long. The germline CDR1 and CDR2 sequences are ENHRY and SYGVKD. The CDR3 DNA is TGTGCCAGCGTCCGGGACTCCCCCACAGATACGCAGTATTTT. This codes for CASVRDSPTDTQYF.

DNA of the CDR3: TGTGCCAGCAGCTTAGTTGGACTAGCGGGCAATGAGCAGTTCTTC. It translates to CASSLVGLAGNEQFF. The chain joins TRBV7-9 to TRBJ2-1; TRBD2 aligns across 11 bases. CDR3 length equals 15 residues. Germline V gene lookup returns CDR1 SEHNR and CDR2 FQNEAQ (reference sequence). After removal of 1 base from V and 6 bases from J, the junction contained 2 bases not matched to a gene.

The rearrangement joins TRBV7-2 to TRBJ2-7; TRBD2 might be the D (5 bases). There are 11 residues in the CDR3. Trimming took 5 bases from V and 3 from J, leaving 5 bases between them. Germline-derived CDR1 and CDR2 are SGHTA and FQGNSA. The CDR3 loop is CASSGSYEQYF. The CDR3 DNA reads as TGTGCCAGCAGCGGGAGCTACGAGCAGTACTTC. The variable domain in full, with the rest retrieved from reference TRBV7-2 and TRBJ2-7, is GAGVSQSPSNKVTEKGKDVELRCDPISGHTALYWYRQSLGQGLEFLIYFQGNSAPDKSGLPSDRFSAERTGGSVSTLTIQRTQQEDSAVYLCASSGSYEQYFGPGTRLTVT.

This sequence joins TRBV10-3 and TRBJ2-3, with TRBD2 identical over 7 bases. Per germline, CDR1 ENHRY and CDR2 SYGVKD. CDR3 length equals 15 residues. V trimming: 4 bases; J trimming: 3 bases; junction bases outside the gene matches: 7. CDR3 region: CAISGTGGSTDTQYF. Here the CDR3 DNA reads TGTGCCATCAGTGGGACTGGCGGGAGTACAGATACGCAGTATTTT.

About this clone itself: An end of the junction differs from the germline gene, which may be a read error. Distinct nucleotide sequences in the sample also encode this CDR3. The CDR3 nucleotides read TGTGCCAGCAGCTTGGCAGGGTTCTACGAGCAGTACTTC. It encodes CASSLAGFYEQYF. This chain links TRBV5-1 with TRBJ2-7; perhaps TRBD1 as D (5 bases). Germline V CDR1 and CDR2: SGHRS, YFSETQ. There are 13 residues in the CDR3.

V usage is TRBV18 and J usage is TRBJ1-2, with 11 nucleotides matching TRBD1. The length of the CDR3 is 19 residues. CDR1 is KGHSH, CDR2 LQKENI, per germline. Trimming removed 2 bases from V and 1 base from J; junction bases left unmatched: 12. CDR3 in amino acids: CASSPRWTGGLKSNYGYTF. The CDR3 coding sequence is TGTGCCAGCTCACCAAGATGGACAGGGGGCCTTAAGAGTAACTATGGCTACACCTTC.

This clone has ten or more counts. The rearrangement uses TRBV7-9 and TRBJ2-7, with 7 bases lining up with TRBD2. CDR1 and CDR2 (germline): SEHNR, FQNEAQ (reference sequence). After removal of 5 bases from V and 2 bases from J, the junction contained 6 bases not matched to a gene. This CDR3 spans 14 amino acids. The CDR3 nucleotides are TGTGCCAGCAGCCCGCGGGAGAAGGCCTACGAGCAGTACTTC. Encoded protein: CASSPREKAYEQYF.